This T cell receptor (beta chain) was captured in a study of shared clonotypes between healthy human individuals. Study-level points and caveats: When naive CD4 clonotypes were compared across several donors, approximately 5% were shared. Depth of sequencing was expected to influence donor clonotype sharing.

The CDR3 has 17 amino acids. Germline CDR1 is SEHNR and CDR2 is FQNEAQ (reference sequence). The V end lost 0 bases, the J end lost 5 bases, and 19 bases lay between the germline ends. Profiled with immunoSEQ multiplex PCR; TCRdb holds only in-frame clones, not every one. The sample consists of about 2 million clones, around 96% of them appearing once. It was CD45RO-negative cells, positively selected for CCR7, that made up naive CD8 cells, with terminally differentiated effector memory CD45RA+ cells excluded. The study drew its donors from healthy HIV-negative adults without recent acute infections or vaccinations. As regards this clone: Its antigen is unknown.

The TCR comes from a man between 18 and 35 years old in good health. Sequencing was carried out using naive CD8+ T cells sorted from blood. The gene calls are TRBV7-9 and TRBJ1-2; D remains unclear. The DNA of the CDR3 is TGTGCCAGCAGCTTAGCCCCATCGACATCCGAAGATTATGGCTACACCTTC. This sequence encodes CASSLAPSTSEDYGYTF.